Presented here are 6 T cell receptor beta chains from one specimen sequenced in a study of shared clonotypes between healthy human individuals. The protocol was immunoSEQ multiplex PCR, while the TCRdb copy is restricted to in-frame clones and leaves out a portion. The sample has 950,000 to 1,100,000 clones, about 80% seen once. Input material: memory CD4+ T cells sorted from blood. Subset: CD45RA-negative fraction. The source is a man aged 18 to 29 in good health.

V is TRBV6-6 and J is TRBJ1-5, with D possibly TRBD1 on 6 matching bases. This CDR3 comprises 13 residues. Trimming left V 7 bases short and J 12 bases short, with 19 bases between. CDR1 MNHNY and CDR2 SVGAGI come from the germline V gene (reference sequence). This chain's CDR3 is CASTLYPQQGQHF. The CDR3, as DNA: TGTGCCAGCACCCTCTACCCCCAACAGGGCCAGCATTTT.

The V and J genes are TRBV7-8 and TRBJ2-5; a possible D gene is TRBD2 (6 bases). The DNA end lines up better with TRBJ2-7; the J call may be wrong. The CDR3 extends over 14 amino acids. Germline V gene lookup returns CDR1 SGHVS and CDR2 FQNEAQ. CDR3 bases: TGTGCCAGCAGCCCCCGGACTACCTCCTACGAGCAGTACTTC. This codes for CASSPRTTSYEQYF.

The chain has TRBV28 and TRBJ2-7, with 15 bases fitting TRBD2. The CDR3 is made up of 16 amino acids. Trimming at V came to 3 bases and at J to 4 bases, leaving 4 bases not matched to a gene. Germline-derived CDR1 and CDR2 are MDHEN and SYDVKM. The CDR3 reads CASSFGTSGGRYEQYF. The CDR3 coding sequence is TGTGCCAGCAGTTTCGGGACTAGCGGGGGGAGATACGAGCAGTACTTC.

The V gene is TRBV7-5, the J gene TRBJ1-2; the table calls TRBD1, which could not be checked here. TRBV7-5 is termed a pseudogene. This CDR3 comprises 15 residues. The CDR3 DNA follows: TGTGCCAGAAGGGGGAACAGGACAGGGTGGCATGGCTACACCTTC. Protein sequence: CARRGNRTGWHGYTF.

The V and J genes are TRBV7-9 and TRBJ2-3, with 14 positions matching TRBD2. Trimming at V came to 3 bases and at J to 4 bases, leaving 9 bases not matched to a gene. Germline V gene sequence: CDR1 SEHNR, CDR2 FQNEAQ (reference sequence). The CDR3 extends over 18 amino acids. CDR3 DNA sequence: TGTGCCAGCAGCTTGGCCTCCGGGACTAGCGGGGGATCAGATACGCAGTATTTT. It translates to CASSLASGTSGGSDTQYF.

The V and J genes are TRBV5-4 and TRBJ2-3; D unresolved. This CDR3 spans 16 amino acids. CDR1 and CDR2 (germline): SGHNT, YYREEE (reference sequence). Trimming removed 5 bases from V and 2 bases from J, with 18 bases in between. The CDR3 coding sequence is TGTGCCAGCAGGCCCGGGCGGACGGGCACCACAGATACGCAGTATTTT. This encodes CASRPGRTGTTDTQYF.